Following are 26 T cell receptor beta chains from one sample sequenced in a study of shared clonotypes between healthy human individuals. Repertoires were generated with immunoSEQ multiplex PCR, while TCRdb's copy carries only in-frame clones and drops some. The table has roughly 2.5 million clones, around nine tenths seen once; the top ten hold roughly 0.13%. The sequencing input was naive CD4+ T cells sorted from blood. Subset meaning: CD45RA+ positively selected. These receptors came from a man aged 18 to 30 in good health.

This clone was picked up one time. This chain joins TRBV27 and TRBJ2-7, with 8 positions matching TRBD2. The V gene's germline CDR1 is MNHEY and CDR2 SMNVEV (reference sequence). V lost 4 bases, J lost 2 bases, and 22 bases stayed unmatched. This CDR3 is 20 amino acids long. The CDR3 loop reads CASSSYGLAQKPNDAYEQYF. The DNA of the CDR3 is TGTGCCAGCAGTTCCTACGGACTAGCACAGAAACCCAACGATGCCTACGAGCAGTACTTC.

The V call is TRBV30, the J call TRBJ2-3; 8 bases line up with TRBD1. The CDR3 runs to 14 residues. J gave up 1 base and V 5 bases, and 5 bases lay outside the gene matches. Germline V CDR1 and CDR2: GTSNPN, SVGIG (reference sequence). DNA of the CDR3: TGTGCCTGGGACCCGGGACAGGGCACAGATACGCAGTATTTT. Amino acids: CAWDPGQGTDTQYF. Filled out from reference TRBV30 and TRBJ2-3, the complete variable domain reads SQTIHQWPATLVQPVGSPLSLECTVEGTSNPNLYWYRQAAGRGLQLLFYSVGIGQISSEVPQNLSASRPQDRQFILSSKKLLLSDSGFYLCAWDPGQGTDTQYFGPGTRLTVL.

The V call is TRBV2, the J call TRBJ1-1, with a weak D call TRBD1 (6 bases). V lost 10 bases, J lost 1 base, and 16 bases lay in between. This CDR3 has 14 residues. CDR1 and CDR2 (germline): SNHLY, FYNNEI. The CDR3 loop is CAIIRDTQNTEAFF. DNA for the CDR3: TGTGCCATCATCCGGGACACACAGAACACTGAAGCTTTCTTT.

CDR3 sequence (DNA): TGTGCCAGCAGCTCCCAGACAGGGCAGCGCACTGAAGCTTTCTTT. The encoded protein is CASSSQTGQRTEAFF. The J gene is TRBJ1-1, the V gene TRBV5-4; the match to TRBD1 covers 7 bases. The CDR3 runs to 15 residues. Germline CDR1 reads SGHNT; CDR2 reads YYREEE (reference sequence). The V and J ends lost 3 bases and 4 bases, in that order; junction bases with no gene match: 9.

This chain uses TRBV2 with TRBJ1-6, with a possible D match to TRBD1 (5 bases). The germline V gene has CDR1 SNHLY and CDR2 FYNNEI. Trimming stripped 7 bases from V and 8 bases from J, with 18 bases between. The length of the CDR3 is 15 residues. The DNA for the CDR3 is TGTGCCAGCAAGGGGTCGACGGGGGGTGATTCACCCCTCCACTTT. The encoded protein is CASKGSTGGDSPLHF.

The chain links TRBV11-2 to TRBJ2-2; TRBD1 matches 8 bases. The CDR3 covers 17 residues. The germline gives CDR1 SGHAT, CDR2 FQNNGV. V lost 5 bases and J lost 3; bases outside the gene matches: 11. The CDR3 nucleotides are TGTGCCAGCAGCAAAGGACAGGGAGCCGTGTACACCGGGGAGCTGTTTTTT. It yields the protein CASSKGQGAVYTGELFF.

Concerning this clone: Additional DNA sequences in this sample encode the identical CDR3. The chain combines TRBV6-1 with TRBJ1-3; D uncertain. Per the germline V gene, CDR1 is MNHNS and CDR2 is SASEGT. The CDR3 runs to 14 residues. The ends were cut back, 3 bases at V and 0 bases at J, with 6 bases in the middle. CDR3 in DNA: TGTGCCAGCAGTGATCCGGGCTCTGGAAACACCATATATTTT. Translated: CASSDPGSGNTIYF.

The chain carries TRBV30 and TRBJ2-3; the match to TRBD2 covers 8 bases. J gave up 6 bases and V 0 bases, and 8 bases lay outside the gene matches. This CDR3 contains 15 residues. Looked up from germline, CDR1 is GTSNPN and CDR2 is SVGIG (reference sequence). The CDR3 nucleotides read TGTGCCTGGAGTGTAGCGGGGGCTAATAGGGATACGCAGTATTTT. Translating gives CAWSVAGANRDTQYF. The full variable domain, completed using reference TRBV30 and TRBJ2-3, is SQTIHQWPATLVQPVGSPLSLECTVEGTSNPNLYWYRQAAGRGLQLLFYSVGIGQISSEVPQNLSASRPQDRQFILSSKKLLLSDSGFYLCAWSVAGANRDTQYFGPGTRLTVL.

The DNA for the CDR3 is TGTGCCAGTGCATCTGCGGGAGCAGAGACCCAGTACTTC. It specifies CASASAGAETQYF. The genes are TRBV28 and TRBJ2-5; 7 nucleotides match TRBD2. Trimming cost V 9 bases and J 4 bases; bases outside gene matches: 8. The CDR3 spans 13 residues. Looked up from germline, CDR1 is MDHEN and CDR2 is SYDVKM.

The rearrangement joins TRBV11-2 to TRBJ2-7; D remains ambiguous. Germline CDR1 and CDR2: SGHAT and FQNNGV. The CDR3 has 13 amino acids. The germline V and J ends were trimmed by 3 bases and 0 bases, with 6 bases remaining between them. DNA of the CDR3: TGTGCCAGCAGCTTGTGGAGCTCCTACGAGCAGTACTTC. This sequence encodes CASSLWSSYEQYF.

This chain uses TRBV7-9 with TRBJ1-2; no reliable D call. Germline CDR1 and CDR2: SEHNR and FQNEAQ (reference sequence). The ends were cut back, 1 base at V and 4 bases at J, with 7 bases in the middle. The CDR3 spans 13 residues. The CDR3 sequence is CASSLVGFYGYTF. As DNA, the CDR3 is TGTGCCAGCAGCTTAGTAGGGTTCTATGGCTACACCTTC.

The chain carries TRBV28 and TRBJ1-1; no firm D call. Germline loops: CDR1 MDHEN, CDR2 SYDVKM. Trimming stripped 1 base from V and 0 bases from J, with 3 bases between. This CDR3 is 13 amino acids long. CDR3 residues: CASSLLMNTEAFF. DNA of the CDR3: TGTGCCAGCAGTTTATTGATGAACACTGAAGCTTTCTTT.

V and J are TRBV7-6 and TRBJ1-1; D is uncertain. CDR1 and CDR2 (germline): SGHVS, FNYEAQ. Trimming cost V 1 base and J 3 bases, with 6 bases left between them. There are 13 residues in the CDR3. The CDR3 protein is CASSLDSYTEAFF. CDR3 nucleotides: TGTGCCAGCAGCTTAGACAGTTACACTGAAGCTTTCTTT.

This chain joins TRBV5-4 and TRBJ1-4; TRBD1 matches at 10 bases. The V segment lost 3 bases and the J segment 11 bases; nucleotides outside the gene matches: 10. The CDR3 has 15 amino acids. Per the germline V gene, CDR1 is SGHNT and CDR2 is YYREEE (reference sequence). CDR3 loop: CASSSPGTGVGKLFF. CDR3 sequence (DNA): TGTGCCAGCAGCTCGCCCGGGACAGGGGTGGGGAAACTGTTTTTT. The complete variable domain, with remaining parts taken from reference TRBV5-4 and TRBJ1-4, reads ETGVTQSPTHLIKTRGQQVTLRCSSQSGHNTVSWYQQALGQGPQFIFQYYREEENGRGNFPPRFSGLQFPNYSSELNVNALELDDSALYLCASSSPGTGVGKLFFGSGTQLSVL.

V is TRBV7-2 and J is TRBJ2-3, with 11 bases identical to TRBD2. This CDR3 has 16 amino acids. V shed 2 bases and J 5 bases; nucleotides not matched to a gene: 6. Per germline, CDR1 SGHTA and CDR2 FQGNSA. The CDR3 DNA reads as TGTGCCAGCAGCTTAAGGAGTACTAGCGGGAGAGATACGCAGTATTTT. Residues: CASSLRSTSGRDTQYF. Supplemented by reference TRBV7-2 and TRBJ2-3, the full variable domain reads GAGVSQSPSNKVTEKGKDVELRCDPISGHTALYWYRQSLGQGLEFLIYFQGNSAPDKSGLPSDRFSAERTGGSVSTLTIQRTQQEDSAVYLCASSLRSTSGRDTQYFGPGTRLTVL.

Turning to this clone: In the same sample, other DNA sequences code for this CDR3. This chain connects TRBV6-5 to TRBJ1-5; 9 positions match TRBD1. Germline loops: CDR1 MNHEY, CDR2 SVGAGI. The CDR3 has 13 amino acids. Trimming at V came to 5 bases and at J to 5 bases, leaving 1 base not matched to a gene. The CDR3 is CASSGQGYQPQHF. CDR3 nucleotides: TGTGCCAGCAGTGGACAGGGGTATCAGCCCCAGCATTTT.

The rearrangement links TRBV6-5 to TRBJ2-5; TRBD2 matches at 7 bases. The J call may be faulty, since TRBJ2-7 better matches the DNA end. Germline V lookup: CDR1 MNHEY, CDR2 SVGAGI. The CDR3 is made up of 16 amino acids. CDR3 sequence (DNA): TGTGCCAGCAGTTACTCGAGACTAGCAGAACCCTACGAGCAGTACTTC. Translation: CASSYSRLAEPYEQYF.

The chain carries TRBV5-1 and TRBJ1-2, with no clear D. Germline V gene data show CDR1 as SGHRS and CDR2 as YFSETQ. This CDR3 has 13 amino acids. The V and J ends lost 0 bases and 5 bases respectively, with 8 bases between them. CDR3 residues: CASSLDGQYGYTF. In DNA form, the CDR3 reads TGCGCCAGCAGCTTGGACGGGCAATATGGCTACACCTTC.

The chain has TRBV15 and TRBJ2-7; 14 positions match TRBD2. Germline CDR1 is LNHNV and CDR2 is YYDKDF (reference sequence). CDR3 length: 15 residues. V lost 5 bases to trimming and J lost 4 bases; unmatched junction nucleotides: 4. In DNA form, the CDR3 reads TGTGCCACCAGCCCACGGACTAGCGGGGGGTACGAGCAGTACTTC. Its translation is CATSPRTSGGYEQYF. The full variable domain, with the rest looked up from reference TRBV15 and TRBJ2-7, is DAMVIQNPRYQVTQFGKPVTLSCSQTLNHNVMYWYQQKSSQAPKLLFHYYDKDFNNEADTPDNFQSRRPNTSFCFLDIRSPGLGDTAMYLCATSPRTSGGYEQYFGPGTRLTVT.

The J gene is TRBJ2-7, the V gene TRBV6-5; TRBD2 agrees at 7 bases. V lost 8 bases, J lost 5 bases, and 3 bases stayed unmatched. Germline V gene data show CDR1 as MNHEY and CDR2 as SVGAGI. The CDR3 is 11 residues long. The chain's CDR3 is CASGRENEQYF. For the CDR3, the DNA is TGTGCCAGCGGGCGGGAGAACGAGCAGTACTTC.

Here the CDR3 reads CASRRGSRGYGYTF. CDR3 DNA: TGTGCCAGCAGGAGGGGGTCCCGCGGCTATGGCTACACCTTC. The chain couples TRBV6-5 to TRBJ1-2; D possibly corresponds to TRBD1 (6 bases). V shed 6 bases and J shed 4 bases, with 15 bases lying between them. CDR3 size: 14 residues. The germline V gene encodes CDR1 MNHEY and CDR2 SVGAGI.

The rearrangement joins TRBV19 to TRBJ1-6, with D perhaps TRBD1 (6 bases). Germline-derived CDR1 and CDR2 are LNHDA and SQIVND (reference sequence). Between the trimmed V and J ends, which lost 5 bases and 7 bases, there was a span of 12 bases. The CDR3 runs 14 residues. The CDR3, as DNA: TGTGCCAGTAGTCGCACCGGACAGAATTCACCCCTCCACTTT. Protein sequence: CASSRTGQNSPLHF.

The chain couples TRBV28 to TRBJ1-2, with D possibly TRBD1 on 5 matching bases. This CDR3 is 14 amino acids long. Germline assignment: CDR1 MDHEN and CDR2 SYDVKM. V lost 5 bases and J lost 4, with 14 bases in between. The CDR3 loop is CASSLSAGIYGYTF. The CDR3 coding sequence is TGTGCCAGCAGTCTCTCGGCAGGGATCTATGGCTACACCTTC.

The rearrangement joins TRBV28 to TRBJ2-1; 7 bases align to TRBD1. CDR1 and CDR2 from the germline V gene are MDHEN and SYDVKM. This CDR3 spans 12 amino acids. V gave up 7 bases and J gave up 11 bases; unmatched junction bases: 8. The CDR3: CASTRQGTKQFF. CDR3 DNA: TGTGCCAGCACCCGACAGGGCACCAAGCAGTTCTTC.

This clone came up a few times. This sequence joins TRBV11-2 and TRBJ1-5; D remains ambiguous. Trimming took off 4 bases at V and 7 bases at J, with 11 bases between the two ends. Per the germline V gene, CDR1 is SGHAT and CDR2 is FQNNGV. There are 13 residues in the CDR3. CDR3 DNA sequence: TGTGCCAGCAGCTCATCGTCAAGACAGCCCCAGCATTTT. Translating gives CASSSSSRQPQHF.

In DNA, the CDR3 is TGTGCCAGCAGCACGGACACAAGTCGGACAGATACGCAGTATTTT. Its translation is CASSTDTSRTDTQYF. The genes are TRBV11-2 and TRBJ2-3; the D gene is possibly TRBD1 (5 bases). The V gene lost 5 bases and the J gene lost 3 bases, with 15 bases spanning the gap. The CDR3 sequence is 15 residues long. The germline CDR1 and CDR2 sequences are SGHAT and FQNNGV.